The sequence of this T cell receptor beta chain was determined in a study of identical twins. This clonotype has more than one count but fewer than ten. Antigen unknown. This CDR3 region has 14 residues. CDR1 MGHRA and CDR2 YSYEKL come from the germline V gene. V was cut by 6 bases and J by 5 bases, with 16 bases left in between. Findings and limits, study-wide: Conclusions leaned on cross-sectional statistical analysis and did not track the same donors over time.

TCRdb redid the calling of the 5' RACE reads with MiXCR, one entry per CDR3 protein. The top ten hold more than 12% of the sample, which has around 250,000 distinct CDR3 sequences, about 6.7% seen once. Another study also made use of these data, one on T cells expressing NK-cell markers. From that paper: Four donors likewise had their CD3+CD56-NKG2C+ fraction led by these clonotypes.

The receptor comes from a woman between 18 and 29 years old in good health. The sample consisted of CD8+ T cells sorted from blood. The chain couples TRBV4-1 to TRBJ1-1; possibly TRBD1 for D (6 bases). CDR3 DNA sequence: TGCGCCAGCAGTTTCCGGGGGGGCGAGACTGAAGCTTTCTTT. The encoded protein is CASSFRGGETEAFF.